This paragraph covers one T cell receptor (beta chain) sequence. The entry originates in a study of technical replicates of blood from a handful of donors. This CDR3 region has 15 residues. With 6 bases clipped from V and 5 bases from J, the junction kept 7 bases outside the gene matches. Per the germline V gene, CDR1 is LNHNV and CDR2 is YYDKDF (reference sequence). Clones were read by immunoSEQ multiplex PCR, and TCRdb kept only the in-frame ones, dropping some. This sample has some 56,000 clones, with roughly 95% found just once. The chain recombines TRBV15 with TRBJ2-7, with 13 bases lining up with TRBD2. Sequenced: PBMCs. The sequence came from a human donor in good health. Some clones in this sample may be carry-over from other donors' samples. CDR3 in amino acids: CATRSGLAGAHEQYF. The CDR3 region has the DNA TGTGCCACCAGGTCAGGACTAGCGGGAGCCCACGAGCAGTACTTC. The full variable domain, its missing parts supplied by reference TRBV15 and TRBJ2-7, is DAMVIQNPRYQVTQFGKPVTLSCSQTLNHNVMYWYQQKSSQAPKLLFHYYDKDFNNEADTPDNFQSRRPNTSFCFLDIRSPGLGDTAMYLCATRSGLAGAHEQYFGPGTRLTVT.